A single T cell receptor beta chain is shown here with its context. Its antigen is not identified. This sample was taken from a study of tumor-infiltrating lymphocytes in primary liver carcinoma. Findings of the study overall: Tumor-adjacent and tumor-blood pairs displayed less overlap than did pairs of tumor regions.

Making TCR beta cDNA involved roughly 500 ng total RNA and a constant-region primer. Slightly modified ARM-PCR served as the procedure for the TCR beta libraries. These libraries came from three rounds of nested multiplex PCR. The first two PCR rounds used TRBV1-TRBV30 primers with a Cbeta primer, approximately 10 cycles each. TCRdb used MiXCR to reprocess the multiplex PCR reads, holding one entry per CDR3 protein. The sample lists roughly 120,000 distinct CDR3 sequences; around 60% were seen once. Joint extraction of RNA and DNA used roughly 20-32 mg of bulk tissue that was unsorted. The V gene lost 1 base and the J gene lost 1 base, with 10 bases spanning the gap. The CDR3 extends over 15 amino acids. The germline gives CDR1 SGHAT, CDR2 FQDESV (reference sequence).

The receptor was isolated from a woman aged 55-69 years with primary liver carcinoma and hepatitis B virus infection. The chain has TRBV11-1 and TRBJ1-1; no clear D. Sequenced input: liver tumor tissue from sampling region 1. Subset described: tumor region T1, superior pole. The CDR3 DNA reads TGTGCCAGCAGCTTAGGGCGATCCTCGAACACTGAAGCTTTCTTT. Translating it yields CASSLGRSSNTEAFF.